The next 20 T cell receptor beta chains were all read from a single sample in a study of immune evolution from preneoplasia to lung adenocarcinoma. Assay: immunoSEQ multiplex PCR; the TCRdb copy retains only in-frame clones and omits some. The sample includes just over 14,000 clones, 70% to 85% of them seen just once. The sample was FFPE minimally invasive lung adenocarcinoma tissue. These receptors were obtained from a person aged 55-80 years with lung adenocarcinoma.

The table lists this clone with a count of one. The V gene is TRBV5-4, the J gene TRBJ1-1; D is ambiguous. Germline assignment: CDR1 SGHNT and CDR2 YYREEE (reference sequence). The V end lost 4 bases, the J end lost 1 base, and 11 bases lay between the germline ends. CDR3 length: 14 amino acids. The CDR3 loop reads CASSPRGGNTEAFF. In DNA form, the CDR3 reads TGTGCCAGCAGCCCGAGAGGTGGGAACACTGAAGCTTTCTTT.

Note on this clone: At one boundary the junction diverges from the germline segment, which might be a read error. This chain connects TRBV6-1 to TRBJ1-3; D uncertain. This CDR3 has 17 residues. Germline CDR1 and CDR2: MNHNS and SASEGT. The CDR3 sequence is CASREELSGVSGNTIYF. The CDR3 coding sequence is TGTGCCAGCAGGGAAGAGCTTTCCGGAGTATCCGGAAACACCATATATTTT.

The V gene is TRBV11-3, the J gene TRBJ2-1; a possible D gene is TRBD1 (6 bases). This CDR3 region has 14 residues. The V and J ends lost 5 bases and 3 bases respectively, with 11 bases between them. CDR1 SGHNT and CDR2 YENEEA come from the germline V gene. As DNA, the CDR3 is TGTGCCAGCAGCGGGAACAGGGACTACAATGAGCAGTTCTTC. Its protein is CASSGNRDYNEQFF.

On this clone: The junction does not match germline at one end; this may be a read error. The chain combines TRBV7-7 with TRBJ2-3, with 13 bases that match TRBD2. CDR1 and CDR2 from the germline V gene are SSHAT and FNYEAQ (reference sequence). The CDR3 spans 16 residues. CDR3 DNA sequence: TGTGCTAGCAGCCCTGGACTAGCGGGAGCAACAGATACGCAGTATTTT. Its protein product is CASSPGLAGATDTQYF.

V usage is TRBV7-9 and J usage is TRBJ2-7; the match to TRBD2 covers 7 bases. Germline V CDR1 and CDR2: SEHNR, FQNEAQ (reference sequence). The CDR3 totals 12 residues. The V gene end was trimmed by 3 bases and the J gene end by 6 bases; junction bases not matched to a gene: 2. This chain's CDR3 is CASSFLAVEQYF. For the CDR3, the DNA is TGTGCCAGCAGCTTTCTAGCGGTCGAGCAGTACTTC.

The chain joins TRBV7-2 to TRBJ1-4; TRBD1 aligns across 10 bases. CDR1 is SGHTA, CDR2 FQGNSA, per germline. The CDR3 length is 14 residues. V lost 5 bases, J lost 5 bases, and 2 bases stayed unmatched. CDR3 sequence (DNA): TGTGCCAGCAGCCCGGACAGGGGGAATGAAAAACTGTTTTTT. This translates into CASSPDRGNEKLFF.

V usage is TRBV28 and J usage is TRBJ2-7, with TRBD2 as a possible D gene (5 bases). Germline V gene data show CDR1 as MDHEN and CDR2 as SYDVKM. The CDR3 consists of 15 residues. The ends were cut back, 10 bases at V and 4 bases at J, with 23 bases in the middle. CDR3: CATSRTGFSLYEQYF. CDR3 nucleotides: TGTGCCACTAGCCGTACCGGGTTTTCACTTTACGAGCAGTACTTC.

The J gene is TRBJ1-5, the V gene TRBV2; D gene uncertain. The germline V gene has CDR1 SNHLY and CDR2 FYNNEI. CDR3 length: 12 residues. V shed 2 bases and J shed 11 bases, with 10 bases lying between them. This CDR3 is CASSESGEAQHF. CDR3 bases: TGTGCCAGCAGTGAATCGGGCGAGGCCCAGCATTTT.

This clone came up once. The chain uses TRBV6-5 and TRBJ2-1; no definite D call. This CDR3 spans 14 amino acids. Germline lookup yields CDR1 MNHEY and CDR2 SVGAGI. The V and J ends lost 1 base and 2 bases respectively, with 6 bases between them. The CDR3 region is CASSYLGTYNEQFF. CDR3 nucleotides: TGTGCCAGCAGTTACTTGGGTACCTACAATGAGCAGTTCTTC.

The chain joins TRBV2 to TRBJ1-5; a weak D match, TRBD1 (6 bases). Trimming left V 8 bases short and J 9 bases short, with 20 bases between. The CDR3 covers 14 residues. CDR1 and CDR2 from the germline V gene are SNHLY and FYNNEI. This CDR3 is CASGRSGARWPQHF. CDR3 sequence (DNA): TGTGCCAGCGGGAGGTCGGGGGCCCGATGGCCCCAGCATTTT.

The rearrangement joins TRBV28 to TRBJ2-7, with a weak D call TRBD2 (6 bases). Germline V CDR1 and CDR2: MDHEN, SYDVKM. V lost 6 bases to trimming and J lost 0 bases, with 12 bases between them. CDR3 length equals 14 residues. The CDR3 protein is CASRGTSSSYEQYF. In DNA form, the CDR3 reads TGTGCCAGCAGGGGGACTTCAAGCTCCTACGAGCAGTACTTC.

In DNA form, the CDR3 reads TGTGCCAGCAGCGTCCTAGCGGCCTCCTACAATGAGCAGTTCTTC. This codes for CASSVLAASYNEQFF. V gene TRBV9 combines with J gene TRBJ2-1; 7 bases are a match to TRBD2. CDR1 is SGDLS, CDR2 YYNGEE, per germline. The CDR3 contains 15 residues. V lost 2 bases, J lost 0 bases, and 2 bases stayed unmatched.

There are a few counts of this clone. The rearrangement uses TRBV5-4 and TRBJ2-7; no clear D. The germline V gene encodes CDR1 SGHNT and CDR2 YYREEE (reference sequence). This CDR3 has 13 residues. The V gene lost 5 bases and the J gene lost 5 bases, with 14 bases spanning the gap. The CDR3 sequence: CASSWDPEDEQYF. The CDR3 DNA follows: TGTGCCAGCAGTTGGGATCCCGAGGACGAGCAGTACTTC.

The rearrangement links TRBV27 to TRBJ2-6, with 8 bases aligning to TRBD2. This CDR3 comprises 16 residues. The V gene's germline CDR1 is MNHEY and CDR2 SMNVEV (reference sequence). V shed 7 bases, J shed 4 bases, and the junction held 9 bases outside the gene matches. Here the CDR3 DNA reads TGTGCCAGCAACCCGGGAGGGCCGGACGGGGCCAACGTCCTGACTTTC. Encoded protein: CASNPGGPDGANVLTF.

This clone is judged medium-sized. J is TRBJ2-7 and V is TRBV2; no firm D call. The germline CDR1 and CDR2 sequences are SNHLY and FYNNEI. V was shortened by 8 bases and J by 2 bases, with 10 bases between the two germline ends. CDR3 length: 12 residues. CDR3 nucleotides: TGTGCCAGCGGAAGGGCCGCCTACGAGCAGTACTTC. Its protein product is CASGRAAYEQYF.

This chain uses TRBV28 with TRBJ2-7; possible D gene TRBD1, 5 bases. The V gene lost 2 bases and the J gene lost 8 bases, with 7 bases spanning the gap. Germline loops: CDR1 MDHEN, CDR2 SYDVKM. The CDR3 has 11 residues. Here the CDR3 DNA reads TGTGCCAGCAGTTTACAGGGAAAGCAGTACTTC. Translating gives CASSLQGKQYF.

This clone was observed once. A junction end diverges from the germline sequence, so it may reflect a read error. This same CDR3 is encoded by further DNA sequences in the sample. V usage is TRBV11-3 and J usage is TRBJ2-2, with D possibly being TRBD1 or TRBD2 (5 bases each). The CDR3 has 12 residues. Germline-derived CDR1 and CDR2 are SGHNT and YENEEA. The CDR3: CASSPGTGELFF. DNA for the CDR3: TGTGCCAGCAGCCCCGGGACCGGAGAGCTGTTTTTT.

The chain combines TRBV5-4 with TRBJ2-2; the D is unclear. The germline V and J ends were trimmed by 4 bases and 0 bases, with 10 bases remaining between them. The germline V gene encodes CDR1 SGHNT and CDR2 YYREEE (reference sequence). This CDR3 is built from 15 residues. Written as DNA, the CDR3 is TGTGCCAGCAGCCCAAATCTTCCGAACACCGGGGAGCTGTTTTTT. Protein product: CASSPNLPNTGELFF.

The table lists this clone with a count of one. V usage is TRBV7-2 and J usage is TRBJ2-5; no definite D call. This CDR3 spans 11 amino acids. Germline CDR1 SGHTA, CDR2 FQGNSA. Trimming removed 5 bases from V and 7 bases from J, with 8 bases in between. The CDR3 loop is CASSQGRTQYF. The CDR3, as DNA: TGTGCCAGCAGCCAAGGGCGGACCCAGTACTTC.

The V and J genes are TRBV29-1 and TRBJ1-1, with D hard to call. Per the germline V gene, CDR1 is SQVTM and CDR2 is ANQGSEA. The V end lost 8 bases, the J end lost 2 bases, and 9 bases lay between the germline ends. This CDR3 contains 11 residues. CDR3 sequence (DNA): TGCAGCCTTACGATAAACACTGAAGCTTTCTTT. Encoded protein: CSLTINTEAFF.